Following are 27 T cell receptor beta chains from one sample sequenced in a study of cytomegalovirus exposure and HLA in healthy donors (dated by TCRdb to 2016 to 2017). The method behind the library was the immunoSEQ multiplex PCR assay. The immuneACCESS repertoire file appears here via TCRdb, limited to in-frame rearrangements. These files lack a portion of the clones; in checked studies, under half of the deficit traces to unresolved V genes, and the cause of the others is not known. In all, the sample holds about 180,000 clones, and about 83% of those were seen once. The ten most abundant clones make up 1.4% of the sample. Source material: PBMCs. The source of these receptors is a woman aged 25-40 years in good health and CMV-seronegative.

The CDR3, as DNA: TGTGCCAGCAGCTTGGCAGGGGCAGGGGGTGAAAAACTGTTTTTT. It codes for CASSLAGAGGEKLFF. The chain links TRBV5-4 to TRBJ1-4; 7 nucleotides line up with TRBD1. Germline V lookup: CDR1 SGHNT, CDR2 YYREEE (reference sequence). This CDR3 is built from 15 residues. V shed 0 bases, J shed 7 bases, and the junction held 6 bases outside the gene matches.

The genes are TRBV29-1 and TRBJ1-5; 9 nucleotides match TRBD1. V lost 7 bases, J lost 6 bases, and 7 bases stayed unmatched. The germline V gene has CDR1 SQVTM and CDR2 ANQGSEA. CDR3 length: 13 amino acids. The CDR3 here is CSARQGVGQPQHF. CDR3 DNA: TGCAGCGCCAGACAGGGGGTCGGTCAGCCCCAGCATTTT.

This sequence joins TRBV5-6 and TRBJ1-2, with 7 bases aligning to TRBD1. V shed 9 bases, J shed 4 bases, and the junction held 9 bases outside the gene matches. Germline V lookup: CDR1 SGHDT, CDR2 YYEEEE. The CDR3 consists of 13 residues. The CDR3, as DNA: TGTGCCACCAGACAGGGTCCCTTCTATGGCTACACCTTC. It translates to CATRQGPFYGYTF.

A single count supports this clone. The CDR3 DNA reads as TGTGCCAGCAGGATACGGGGGGGCTATGGCTACACCTTC. Encoded protein: CASRIRGGYGYTF. V and J are TRBV11-2 and TRBJ1-2; tentative D call: TRBD1 (5 bases). Trimming removed 6 bases at V and 4 bases at J, with 12 bases between. From germline, CDR1 is SGHAT and CDR2 FQNNGV. The CDR3 runs 13 residues. The variable domain in full, completed from reference TRBV11-2 and TRBJ1-2, reads EAGVAQSPRYKIIEKRQSVAFWCNPISGHATLYWYQQILGQGPKLLIQFQNNGVVDDSQLPKDRFSAERLKGVDSTLKIQPAKLEDSAVYLCASRIRGGYGYTFGSGTRLTVV.

This clone was recorded a few times. The rearrangement joins TRBV14 to TRBJ1-1; D remains ambiguous. V was shortened by 3 bases and J by 6 bases, with 11 bases between the two germline ends. This CDR3 has 13 amino acids. Germline V gene lookup returns CDR1 SGHDN and CDR2 FVKESK. The CDR3 protein is CASSHGGAPEAFF. DNA of the CDR3: TGTGCCAGCAGCCACGGCGGCGCCCCTGAAGCTTTCTTT.

V is TRBV10-1 and J is TRBJ2-5; D gene ambiguous. Germline CDR1 is WNHNN and CDR2 is SYGVQD (reference sequence). The CDR3 covers 13 residues. Trimming took 2 bases from V and 7 from J, leaving 11 bases between them. The CDR3 protein is CASSEGSSGTQYF. The CDR3 bases are TGCGCCAGCAGTGAGGGCTCCTCGGGGACCCAGTACTTC.

The chain recombines TRBV5-6 with TRBJ2-3, with TRBD2 identical over 13 bases. The CDR3 loop spans 17 amino acids. V gave up 2 bases and J gave up 4 bases; unmatched junction bases: 7. Germline V CDR1 and CDR2: SGHDT, YYEEEE. This CDR3 reads CASSLRTSGGKADTQYF. DNA of the CDR3: TGTGCCAGCAGCTTACGGACTAGCGGGGGAAAGGCAGATACGCAGTATTTT.

The chain combines TRBV5-1 with TRBJ1-6, with 7 bases aligning to TRBD1. The V gene end was trimmed by 2 bases and the J gene end by 9 bases; junction bases not matched to a gene: 5. The CDR3 has 14 amino acids. The germline V gene encodes CDR1 SGHRS and CDR2 YFSETQ. CDR3 region: CASSLGTEGSPLHF. The CDR3 DNA reads as TGCGCCAGCAGCTTAGGGACAGAAGGTTCACCCCTCCACTTT.

Only a few counts were recorded for this clone. This sequence joins TRBV20-1 and TRBJ1-6; D ambiguous. V was cut by 3 bases and J by 14 bases, with 8 bases left in between. The CDR3 extends over 10 amino acids. The germline V gene has CDR1 DFQATT and CDR2 SNEGSKA (reference sequence). The CDR3 bases are TGCAGTGCTAGTTTCGGGTCCCTCCACTTT. Translating it yields CSASFGSLHF.

The chain recombines TRBV5-1 with TRBJ2-7, with 10 bases identical to TRBD2. After removal of 4 bases from V and 3 bases from J, the junction contained 7 bases not matched to a gene. Looked up from germline, CDR1 is SGHRS and CDR2 is YFSETQ. This CDR3 region has 15 residues. CDR3 sequence (DNA): TGCGCCAGCAGCCCGGGGACTAGCGTGTACTACGAGCAGTACTTC. Encoded protein: CASSPGTSVYYEQYF.

The chain uses TRBV15 and TRBJ2-7; the D is unclear. The CDR3 totals 14 residues. From germline, CDR1 is LNHNV and CDR2 YYDKDF (reference sequence). The germline V and J ends were trimmed by 1 base and 0 bases, with 7 bases remaining between them. This chain's CDR3 is CATSRGSSSYEQYF. In nucleotides, the CDR3 is TGTGCCACCAGCAGAGGTAGCAGCTCCTACGAGCAGTACTTC.

The CDR3 nucleotides are TGTGCCAGCAGCCCGACAGGGGTCTGGAACACTGAAGCTTTCTTT. Protein sequence: CASSPTGVWNTEAFF. The V call is TRBV5-4, the J call TRBJ1-1; 8 bases match TRBD1. Per germline, CDR1 SGHNT and CDR2 YYREEE (reference sequence). This CDR3 comprises 15 residues. Unmatched junction bases numbered 6, after V lost 4 bases and J lost 1 base.

The chain couples TRBV30 to TRBJ2-3, with 7 nucleotides matching TRBD1. The V gene's germline CDR1 is GTSNPN and CDR2 SVGIG (reference sequence). The CDR3 loop spans 18 amino acids. The V gene end was trimmed by 0 bases and the J gene end by 6 bases; junction bases not matched to a gene: 18. The CDR3 loop reads CAWSVGFRVQGVLDTQYF. For the CDR3, the DNA is TGTGCCTGGAGTGTTGGTTTTAGGGTGCAGGGGGTATTGGATACGCAGTATTTT.

This clone was counted only a few times. At one end the junction does not follow the germline gene, possibly because of a read error. The chain uses TRBV5-1 and TRBJ2-3; 8 nucleotides match TRBD1. Germline V gene lookup returns CDR1 SGHRS and CDR2 YFSETQ. The CDR3 covers 15 residues. CDR3 in DNA: TGCGCAAGCAGAAATGCGGACAGGGACGCAGATACGCAGTATTTT. This encodes CASRNADRDADTQYF. Looking up the rest from reference TRBV5-1 and TRBJ2-3 gives the full variable domain: KAGVTQTPRYLIKTRGQQVTLSCSPISGHRSVSWYQQTPGQGLQFLFEYFSETQRNKGNFPGRFSGRQFSNSRSEMNVSTLELGDSALYLCASRNADRDADTQYFGPGTRLTVL.

The chain recombines TRBV5-1 with TRBJ2-2; D possibly corresponds to TRBD1 (6 bases). The CDR3 length is 15 residues. Germline CDR1 reads SGHRS; CDR2 reads YFSETQ. Deletions cut 2 bases from V and 1 base from J, with 9 bases between. This chain's CDR3 is CASSLLQGNTGELFF. The CDR3 DNA reads as TGCGCCAGCAGCTTATTACAGGGGAACACCGGGGAGCTGTTTTTT.

The rearrangement links TRBV19 to TRBJ2-1, with 7 nucleotides matching TRBD1. From germline, CDR1 is LNHDA and CDR2 SQIVND (reference sequence). V lost 4 bases and J lost 0; bases outside the gene matches: 18. The CDR3 runs 20 residues. CDR3 in DNA: TGTGCCAGTAGTACCCGTCAGGGGGAGCCTTTTAGAAGCTCCTACAATGAGCAGTTCTTC. It codes for CASSTRQGEPFRSSYNEQFF.

The chain uses TRBV9 and TRBJ2-3; D is unclear. The CDR3 sequence is 13 residues long. Germline CDR1 and CDR2: SGDLS and YYNGEE. Trimming pared 3 bases from V and 5 bases from J, leaving 10 bases between. The CDR3 protein is CASSARDLDTQYF. DNA of the CDR3: TGTGCCAGCAGCGCCCGAGACTTAGATACGCAGTATTTT.

This chain uses TRBV7-9 with TRBJ2-5; weak D call: TRBD2 (6 bases). The CDR3 consists of 13 residues. Germline V lookup: CDR1 SEHNR, CDR2 FQNEAQ (reference sequence). Trimming removed 3 bases at V and 3 bases at J, with 8 bases between. This chain's CDR3 is CASSFSGEETQYF. CDR3 nucleotides: TGTGCCAGCAGCTTTTCGGGGGAAGAGACCCAGTACTTC.

This chain links TRBV19 with TRBJ2-5; 8 bases are a match to TRBD1. Trimming took 6 bases from V and 2 from J; bases not matched to a gene: 5. CDR1 and CDR2 (germline): LNHDA, SQIVND (reference sequence). The CDR3 has 14 amino acids. The CDR3 region is CASRRTGTQETQYF. The DNA of the CDR3 is TGTGCCAGTAGAAGGACAGGGACTCAAGAGACCCAGTACTTC.

This clone was seen a single time. The chain is built from TRBV7-2 and TRBJ2-5, with 8 nucleotides matching TRBD1. Germline assignment: CDR1 SGHTA and CDR2 FQGNSA. This CDR3 is built from 14 residues. V gave up 5 bases and J gave up 5 bases; unmatched junction bases: 7. CDR3 bases: TGTGCCAGCAGCGGCCGACAGGGGTGGGAGACCCAGTACTTC. The encoded protein is CASSGRQGWETQYF.

The chain links TRBV27 to TRBJ2-7; possibly TRBD2 for D (6 bases). V shed 5 bases and J shed 7 bases, with 18 bases lying between them. Germline values: CDR1 MNHEY, CDR2 SMNVEV (reference sequence). The CDR3 has 14 residues. The CDR3 sequence: CASSPGVLLGEQYF. The CDR3 coding sequence is TGTGCCAGCAGTCCGGGGGTTCTCCTAGGTGAGCAGTACTTC.

This chain connects TRBV6-6 to TRBJ1-1; D is unresolved. CDR1 is MNHNY and CDR2 is SVGAGI in the germline V gene (reference sequence). The ends were cut back, 0 bases at V and 2 bases at J, with 13 bases in the middle. This CDR3 is built from 16 residues. In nucleotides, the CDR3 is TGTGCCAGCAGTTACTCGAGAGGGAACCGAAACACTGAAGCTTTCTTT. The encoded protein is CASSYSRGNRNTEAFF.

This chain links TRBV10-3 with TRBJ2-7; unclear D gene. Trimming shortened V by 0 bases and J by 4 bases, and 10 bases separated the two germline ends. Germline CDR1 and CDR2: ENHRY and SYGVKD. This CDR3 has 14 amino acids. The CDR3 DNA follows: TGTGCCATCAGTGAGTCGACGGGTGAGTACGAGCAGTACTTC. Encoded protein: CAISESTGEYEQYF.

The chain joins TRBV13 to TRBJ2-5; weak D call: TRBD2 (6 bases). The CDR3 is 14 amino acids. Germline V lookup: CDR1 PRHDT, CDR2 FYEKMQ (reference sequence). The V gene lost 5 bases and the J gene lost 7 bases, with 17 bases spanning the gap. CDR3 bases: TGTGCCAGCAGCGAAAGTCTCGCGGAGGGGACCCAGTACTTC. Residues: CASSESLAEGTQYF.

The chain carries TRBV5-1 and TRBJ2-2; a weak D match, TRBD2 (5 bases). V was trimmed by 0 bases and J by 7 bases, leaving 16 bases between them. This CDR3 spans 16 amino acids. Germline assignment: CDR1 SGHRS and CDR2 YFSETQ. In DNA, the CDR3 is TGCGCCAGCAGCTTGGCCGGGAAACCTTATGGCGGGGAGCTGTTTTTT. Translated: CASSLAGKPYGGELFF.

This chain's CDR3 is CASSPWTGKGNQPQHF. Written as DNA, the CDR3 is TGTGCCAGCAGCCCGTGGACAGGGAAGGGCAATCAGCCCCAGCATTTT. This chain uses TRBV7-2 with TRBJ1-5; TRBD1 matches at 8 bases. Per germline, CDR1 SGHTA and CDR2 FQGNSA. The CDR3 totals 16 residues. V shed 5 bases and J 2 bases; nucleotides not matched to a gene: 8.

This clone was seen just once. The chain is built from TRBV5-5 and TRBJ2-7; maybe TRBD2 (6 bases). The V end was cut by 0 bases, the J end by 4 bases, with 11 bases between. CDR3 length: 14 residues. CDR1 SGHKS and CDR2 YYEKEE come from the germline V gene (reference sequence). CDR3 coding DNA: TGTGCCAGCAGCTTGGCCGGGGGAAAGTACGAGCAGTACTTC. Translated, it gives CASSLAGGKYEQYF. The full variable domain, in which reference TRBV5-5 and TRBJ2-7 provide the parts outside the CDR3, is DAGVTQSPTHLIKTRGQQVTLRCSPISGHKSVSWYQQVLGQGPQFIFQYYEKEERGRGNFPDRFSARQFPNYSSELNVNALLLGDSALYLCASSLAGGKYEQYFGPGTRLTVT.